This T cell receptor (beta chain) originates from a study of blood T cell repertoires in COVID-19. Study overall: Specimens from acute and convalescent COVID-19 originated in the United States, Italy and Spain. Sources were T cells, B-cell-depleted T cells, or PBMCs; the material itself was cDNA or gDNA.

Methods used by the authors: For nucleated cells, counts were estimated from reference gene primer amplification. TCRdb keeps only in-frame clones here, not all; method: immunoSEQ multiplex PCR. V and J calls and clone size follow that table, whereas D and trimming were derived from the DNA. The table records almost 35,000 clones, about 87% of them present only once. The CDR3 covers 14 residues. The V gene lost 5 bases and the J gene lost 6 bases, with 16 bases spanning the gap. Germline lookup yields CDR1 MNHEY and CDR2 SMNVEV (reference sequence). This TCR was recovered from a man in his 60s with active COVID-19. The sequenced material came from peripheral blood. The chain combines TRBV27 with TRBJ1-2, with D perhaps matching TRBD1 (5 bases). Here the CDR3 reads CASSAFDGGDGYTF. CDR3 coding DNA: TGTGCCAGCAGTGCCTTTGACGGAGGGGATGGCTACACCTTC.